This T cell receptor beta chain emerged from a study of a mutant IDH1 vaccine in newly diagnosed glioma. The count of this clone is one. Its specificity is not known. The V gene lost 4 bases and the J gene lost 3 bases, with 13 bases spanning the gap. Germline assignment: CDR1 SQVTM and CDR2 ANQGSEA. The CDR3 contains 13 residues. Sample time point: week 23, last vaccination. All doses held 300 ug of mutant IDH1 20-mer peptide, with topical imiquimod. The repertoire was sequenced with immunoSEQ multiplex PCR; TCRdb's copy has only in-frame clones and lacks some. Among tens of thousands of clones, roughly 76% were seen once, and the ten largest hold 5% to 6%.

The material was PBMCs, obtained from a glioma patient whose treatment included an IDH1 peptide vaccine. This sequence was found in a man aged 35 to 55 with glioma. The chain combines TRBV29-1 with TRBJ2-7; TRBD1 is a possible D gene (6 bases). Here the CDR3 reads CSVGSGVSYEQYF. The CDR3 nucleotides read TGCAGCGTTGGGTCAGGGGTAAGCTACGAGCAGTACTTC.